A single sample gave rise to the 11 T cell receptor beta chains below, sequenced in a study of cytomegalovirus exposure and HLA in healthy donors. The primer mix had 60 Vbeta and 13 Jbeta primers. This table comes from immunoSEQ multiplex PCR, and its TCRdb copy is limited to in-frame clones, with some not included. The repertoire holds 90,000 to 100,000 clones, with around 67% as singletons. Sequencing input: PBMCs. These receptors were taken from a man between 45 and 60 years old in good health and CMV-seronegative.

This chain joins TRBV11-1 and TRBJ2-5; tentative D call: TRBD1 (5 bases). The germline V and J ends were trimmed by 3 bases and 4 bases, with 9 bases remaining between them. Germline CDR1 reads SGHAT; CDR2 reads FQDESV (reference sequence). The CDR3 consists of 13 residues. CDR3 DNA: TGTGCCAGCAGCTTTGAAGGGGCAGAGACCCAGTACTTC. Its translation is CASSFEGAETQYF.

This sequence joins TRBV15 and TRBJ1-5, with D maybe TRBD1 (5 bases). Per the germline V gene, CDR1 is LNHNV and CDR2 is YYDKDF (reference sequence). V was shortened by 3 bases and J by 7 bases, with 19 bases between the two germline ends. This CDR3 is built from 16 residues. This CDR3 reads CATSRGGGQGGQPQHF. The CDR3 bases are TGTGCCACCAGCAGGGGGGGAGGGCAGGGCGGACAGCCCCAGCATTTT.

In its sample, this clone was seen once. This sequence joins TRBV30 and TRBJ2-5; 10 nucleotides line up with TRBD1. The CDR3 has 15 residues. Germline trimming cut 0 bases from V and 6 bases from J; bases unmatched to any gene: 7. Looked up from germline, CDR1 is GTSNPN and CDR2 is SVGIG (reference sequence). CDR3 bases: TGTGCCTGGAGTGTCCTGACAGGGGGCTTGCAGACCCAGTACTTC. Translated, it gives CAWSVLTGGLQTQYF.

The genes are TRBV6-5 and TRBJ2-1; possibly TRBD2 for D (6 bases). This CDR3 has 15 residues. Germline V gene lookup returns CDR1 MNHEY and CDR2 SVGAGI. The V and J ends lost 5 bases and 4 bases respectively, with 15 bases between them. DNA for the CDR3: TGTGCCAGCAGTGTTCCGGGACTCTCTTACAATGAGCAGTTCTTC. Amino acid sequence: CASSVPGLSYNEQFF.

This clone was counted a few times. CDR3 nucleotides: TGTGCCAGCAGCCCTCTTCGGGGTAGCACTGAAGCTTTCTTT. Translated, it gives CASSPLRGSTEAFF. This sequence joins TRBV6-5 and TRBJ1-1; D gene uncertain. The CDR3 runs to 14 residues. CDR1 MNHEY and CDR2 SVGAGI come from the germline V gene. V lost 6 bases to trimming and J lost 4 bases, with 15 bases between them.

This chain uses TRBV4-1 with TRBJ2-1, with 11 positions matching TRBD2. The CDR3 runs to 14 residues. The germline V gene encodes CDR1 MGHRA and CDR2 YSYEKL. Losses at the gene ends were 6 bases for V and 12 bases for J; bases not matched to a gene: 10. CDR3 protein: CASRHSLTSGGQFF. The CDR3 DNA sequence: TGCGCCAGCAGACATAGCCTTACTAGCGGGGGGCAGTTCTTC.

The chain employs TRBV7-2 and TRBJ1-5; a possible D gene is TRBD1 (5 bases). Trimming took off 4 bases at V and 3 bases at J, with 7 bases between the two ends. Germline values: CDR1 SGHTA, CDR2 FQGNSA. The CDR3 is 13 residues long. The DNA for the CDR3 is TGTGCCAGCAGCTACAGGAACAATCAGCCCCAGCATTTT. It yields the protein CASSYRNNQPQHF.

CDR3 in amino acids: CASSRDRGLETQYF. CDR3 nucleotides: TGTGCCAGCAGCCGTGACAGGGGGCTAGAGACCCAGTACTTC. The chain links TRBV27 to TRBJ2-5; 10 nucleotides match TRBD1. CDR3 length: 14 residues. After removal of 6 bases from V and 4 bases from J, the junction contained 5 bases not matched to a gene. CDR1 is MNHEY, CDR2 SMNVEV, per germline (reference sequence).

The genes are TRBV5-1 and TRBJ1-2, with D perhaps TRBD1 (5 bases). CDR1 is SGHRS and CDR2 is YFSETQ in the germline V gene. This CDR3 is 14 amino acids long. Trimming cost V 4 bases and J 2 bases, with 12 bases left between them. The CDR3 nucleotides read TGCGCCAGCAGCCCGGAGGGGTTAAACTATGGCTACACCTTC. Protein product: CASSPEGLNYGYTF.

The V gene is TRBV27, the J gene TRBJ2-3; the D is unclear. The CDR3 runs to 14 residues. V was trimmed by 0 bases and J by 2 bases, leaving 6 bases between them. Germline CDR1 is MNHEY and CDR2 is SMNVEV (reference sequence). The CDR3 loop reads CASSLSPVTDTQYF. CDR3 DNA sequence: TGTGCCAGCAGTTTATCCCCAGTCACAGATACGCAGTATTTT.

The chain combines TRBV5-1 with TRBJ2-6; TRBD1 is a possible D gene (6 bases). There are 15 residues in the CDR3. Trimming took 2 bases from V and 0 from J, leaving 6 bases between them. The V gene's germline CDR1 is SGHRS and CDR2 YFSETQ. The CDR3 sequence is CASSLGGSGANVLTF. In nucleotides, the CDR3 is TGCGCCAGCAGCTTAGGGGGCTCTGGGGCCAACGTCCTGACTTTC.